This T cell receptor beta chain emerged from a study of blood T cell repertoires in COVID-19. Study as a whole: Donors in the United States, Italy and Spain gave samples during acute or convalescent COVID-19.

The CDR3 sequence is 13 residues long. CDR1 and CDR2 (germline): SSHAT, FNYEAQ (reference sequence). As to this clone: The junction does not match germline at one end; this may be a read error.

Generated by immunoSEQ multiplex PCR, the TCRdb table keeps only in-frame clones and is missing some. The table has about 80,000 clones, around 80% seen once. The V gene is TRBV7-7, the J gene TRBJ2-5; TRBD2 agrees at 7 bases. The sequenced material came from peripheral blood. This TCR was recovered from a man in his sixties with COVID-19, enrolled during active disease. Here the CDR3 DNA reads TGTGCTAGCAGCTTGGCGGGGGTAAAGACCCAGTACTTC. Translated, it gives CASSLAGVKTQYF.